This TCR beta chain was recovered during a study of OX40 agonist ivuxolimab in advanced cancers. On this clone itself: As yet, its antigen is unknown.

Assay used: immunoSEQ multiplex PCR; TCRdb lists only in-frame clones, some missing. The table records approximately 59,000 clones, 80% to 90% of them present only once. Collection of blood occurred at baseline, at cycle 4 day 1, and at cycle 7 day 1. Study findings and constraints: Clonal expansion was among the lowest in partial responders at 0.1-3.0 mg/kg, especially CD8+.

The CDR3 spans 14 residues. Between the trimmed V and J ends, which lost 3 bases and 4 bases, there was a span of 11 bases. From germline, CDR1 is MRHNA and CDR2 SNTAGT. The chain links TRBV6-4 to TRBJ2-3; D is perhaps TRBD2 (6 bases). This clonotype originated in an adult with an advanced solid tumor such as melanoma, head and neck, liver or kidney cancer. The source was CD4+ or CD8+ T cells sorted from blood, collected in a trial of the OX40 agonist ivuxolimab. The DNA for the CDR3 is TGTGCCAGCAGTGAGCTAGCGAGCTCAGATACGCAGTATTTT. It is translated as CASSELASSDTQYF.